The TCR beta chain under discussion was sequenced for a study of blood T cell repertoires in COVID-19. This CDR3 is 14 amino acids long. J lost 1 base, V lost 5 bases, and 5 bases had no gene match. Germline-derived CDR1 and CDR2 are PRHDT and FYEKMQ (reference sequence). Produced via immunoSEQ multiplex PCR; TCRdb's table is partial and in-frame only. The sample includes some 300,000 clones, around 91% seen only once; the top ten take around 0.93%. This TCR came from a woman aged 40 to 50 with COVID-19, enrolled during active disease. The specimen was peripheral blood. The J gene is TRBJ2-7, the V gene TRBV13; 7 nucleotides agree with TRBD1. The CDR3 region is CASSGGQASYEQYF. Written as DNA, the CDR3 is TGTGCCAGCAGCGGAGGACAGGCGTCCTACGAGCAGTACTTC.